This T cell receptor (beta chain) stems from a study of blood T cell repertoires in COVID-19 (TCRdb year 2020). Background on the whole study: Samples from collaborators originated in the United States, Italy and Spain and spanned both the acute and convalescent phases of COVID-19. The material from the prospective study consisted of cDNA or gDNA derived from T cells, B-cell-depleted T cells, or PBMCs. Deeply sampled blood TCRbeta repertoires from subjects exposed to, actively infected with, or recovered from COVID-19 were included in the dataset. The repertoires were made available in a free public database intended to serve as a resource for research on the immune response to SARS-CoV-2. Samples were obtained from the ongoing ImmuneRACE study (first 160 participants) and from some 1,300 subjects provided by 6 global collaborators. The sample metadata nearly always contained a de-identified subject ID, COVID-19 status, age in years and sex. Where available, HLA class I and class II types were obtained from metadata supplied by the sample provider rather than from assay-based typing.

Study-level results and caveats: Clinical and demographic metadata were provided uncurated, with the amount varying by source and participant.

From a lookup of the germline V gene, CDR1 and CDR2 are SGHTA and FQGNSA. Trimming at the junction amounts to 5 bases on V and 2 bases on J, and the germline ends lie 12 bases apart. The CDR3 goes from the cysteine to the phenylalanine over 15 residues. Only the CDR3 portion is preserved as DNA: 45 bases, with reading frame beginning at the first base. The immunoSEQ Assay, a bias-controlled multiplex PCR, was used to amplify TCRbeta CDR3 regions from genomic DNA. On the authors' methods: Nucleated cell counts per sample were estimated from amplification of reference gene primers within the assay. Sequence reads were collapsed and filtered to measure the absolute abundance of every unique TCRbeta CDR3 rearrangement. For each sample, productive Simpson clonality was calculated as the square root of Simpson's diversity index over productive rearrangements. The clones in this table, taken by TCRdb from immuneACCESS, are in-frame only. Not every clone is retained; where verified, under half of the shortfall comes from an unresolved V gene, and the cause of the rest is unknown. V, J and clone size were drawn from that table, and D and trimming were deduced from the DNA. This sample has hundreds of thousands of clones in its table, and 88% of those were observed once. 0.99% of the sample is in the top ten clones.

Another Seattle source contributed samples from volunteer blood donors who had recovered from COVID-19. Whole blood was collected in K2EDTA tubes by collaborating institutions according to the institutions' own protocols. For TCRbeta analysis, collaborator samples were shipped as frozen whole blood, as isolated PBMCs, or as DNA extracted from either sample type. In regard to this clone: Its antigen is unknown. No much larger clone exists at a distance of one base, and base qualities are not known.

Sequenced: peripheral blood. The source of this sequence is a woman aged 40-49 years who had recovered from COVID-19. The chain is encoded by TRBV7-2 joined to TRBJ1-4, with the identity of the D gene unclear. The DNA reads as follows: TGTGCCAGCAGCCCCGCGGCAGCCACTAATGAAAAACTGTTTTTT. This gives the protein CASSPAAATNEKLFF.